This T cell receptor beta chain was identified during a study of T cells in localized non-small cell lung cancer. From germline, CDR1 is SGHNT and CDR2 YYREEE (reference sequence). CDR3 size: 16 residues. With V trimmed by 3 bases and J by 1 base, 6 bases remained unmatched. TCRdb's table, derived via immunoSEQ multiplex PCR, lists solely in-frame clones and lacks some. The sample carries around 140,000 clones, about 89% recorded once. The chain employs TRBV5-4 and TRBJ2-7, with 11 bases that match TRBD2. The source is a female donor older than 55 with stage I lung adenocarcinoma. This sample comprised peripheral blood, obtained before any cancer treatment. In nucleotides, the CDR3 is TGTGCCAGCAGCTCACGGACTAGCGGGCCTTCCTACGAGCAGTACTTC. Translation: CASSSRTSGPSYEQYF.